Presented here are 9 T cell receptor beta chains from one specimen sequenced in a study of tumor and adjacent non-tumor tissue in lung cancer. Three rounds of nested PCR, following a modified ARM-PCR protocol, produced the TCRbeta library. Via MiXCR, TCRdb re-called the multiplex PCR reads, giving one row per CDR3 protein. The repertoire includes under 150,000 distinct CDR3 sequences, approximately 66% of them detected once, and approximately 18% sits in the top ten. The template was RNA from unsorted bulk tissue. The specimen was lung tumor tissue. These receptor sequences come from a man between 60 and 75 years old with small cell lung cancer.

A note on this clonotype: The junction differs from germline at one of its ends, possibly a read error. V and J are TRBV11-1 and TRBJ1-4; a weak D match, TRBD1 (5 bases). The CDR3 runs 14 residues. Germline V lookup: CDR1 SGHAT, CDR2 FQDESV (reference sequence). DNA of the CDR3: TGCACCAGCAGGGCCCGAGCTTCGCCGGGGGAACTGTTTTTT. It yields the protein CTSRARASPGELFF.

On this clonotype itself: A much more abundant neighbour one base away suggests this may be a read error. The CDR3 end shows no conserved phenylalanine or tryptophan, and so a read error is likely. The chain joins TRBV12-5 to TRBJ2-4, with TRBD1 matching over 10 bases. The CDR3 length is 17 residues. Germline CDR1 and CDR2: LGHNT and FRNRAP. V lost 3 bases and J lost 0; bases outside the gene matches: 5. The CDR3, as DNA: TGTGCTAGTGGTTTAGACAGGGGGCCGGGAGCCAAAAACATTCAGTACCTC. Amino acid sequence: CASGLDRGPGAKNIQYL.

This clonotype was observed at least ten times. The V gene is TRBV6-5, the J gene TRBJ2-5; a weak D match, TRBD1 (6 bases). The length of the CDR3 is 12 residues. V lost 7 bases to trimming and J lost 3 bases, with 9 bases between them. CDR1 MNHEY and CDR2 SVGAGI come from the germline V gene. The chain's CDR3 is CASNHREETQYF. Written as DNA, the CDR3 is TGTGCCAGCAATCACAGGGAAGAGACCCAGTACTTC.

On this clonotype: The CDR3 carries no conserved terminal phenylalanine or tryptophan, so it likely arises from a read error. The chain joins TRBV6-2 or TRBV6-3 to TRBJ2-2; D is unclear. The germline gives CDR1 MNHEY, CDR2 SVGEGT. The CDR3 sequence is 16 residues long. CDR3 nucleotides: TGTGCCAGCAGCCGCCCTTGGCCTCTAGGCACCGGAGAGCTGTTTTTA. Protein: CASSRPWPLGTGELFL.

The chain has TRBV11-3 and TRBJ2-7; D unresolved. CDR3 length: 12 amino acids. CDR1 is SGHNT and CDR2 is YENEEA in the germline V gene. Trimming removed 3 bases from V and 6 bases from J, with 9 bases in between. This CDR3 reads CASSFLFCEQYV. CDR3 nucleotide sequence: TGTGCCAGCAGCTTCCTGTTCTGCGAGCAGTACGTC.

This clonotype was detected ten times or more. The gene calls are TRBV20-1 and TRBJ2-3, with D perhaps matching TRBD2 (5 bases). The CDR3 totals 14 residues. Germline V CDR1 and CDR2: DFQATT, SNEGSKA (reference sequence). Trimming stripped 0 bases from V and 7 bases from J, with 14 bases between. The CDR3 protein is CSAREWRSLNTQYF. In nucleotides, the CDR3 is TGCAGTGCTAGAGAGTGGAGGAGTTTGAATACGCAGTATTTT.

Notes on this clonotype: The junction departs from the called germline gene at one end, perhaps through a read error. The rearrangement uses TRBV6-5 and TRBJ1-5; D is unclear. This CDR3 contains 13 residues. Germline-derived CDR1 and CDR2 are MNHEY and SVGAGI. CDR3 nucleotides: TGTACCAGCAGTCCCCGTCGGGATCAGCCCCAGCATTTT. Translation: CTSSPRRDQPQHF.

As to this clonotype: A junction end diverges from the germline sequence, so it may reflect a read error. V usage is TRBV11-2 and J usage is TRBJ2-1, with 12 nucleotides matching TRBD2. Germline CDR1 and CDR2: SGHAT and FQNNGV. There are 15 residues in the CDR3. In nucleotides, the CDR3 is TGTGCCAGTAACCACGGACTAGCGGGAAACAATGAGCGGTTCTTC. This translates into CASNHGLAGNNERFF.

This rearrangement joins TRBV20-1 to TRBJ2-1, with D tentatively TRBD1 or TRBD2 (6 bases each). The CDR3 sequence is 16 residues long. The V end lost 5 bases, the J end lost 8 bases, and 25 bases lay between the germline ends. The germline V gene encodes CDR1 DFQATT and CDR2 SNEGSKA (reference sequence). The CDR3 DNA reads as TGCAGTGCTGGCTACCGGGACTGGGGGCATCACTATGAGCAGTTCTTC. Encoded protein: CSAGYRDWGHHYEQFF.